The 28 T cell receptor beta chains given below trace back to one sample, sequenced in a study of PD-1 blockade in mismatch repair-deficient tumors. TCRdb keeps only in-frame clones here, not all; method: immunoSEQ multiplex PCR. Of just under 65,000 clones listed, approximately 90% were seen once; the top ten hold approximately 14%. Material: peripheral blood, obtained 52 weeks after starting pembrolizumab. These receptors all come from an adult with mismatch repair-deficient cancer.

The chain is built from TRBV9 and TRBJ1-1; D is unclear. Trimming pared 4 bases from V and 3 bases from J, leaving 4 bases between. From germline, CDR1 is SGDLS and CDR2 YYNGEE. This CDR3 region has 11 residues. In DNA form, the CDR3 reads TGTGCCAGCAGCCCCCACACTGAAGCTTTCTTT. Translation: CASSPHTEAFF.

DNA of the CDR3: TGCGCCAGCAGCTTGGGGGACGGCATCTCTGGGGCCAACGTCCTGACTTTC. As protein: CASSLGDGISGANVLTF. The chain recombines TRBV5-1 with TRBJ2-6, with D possibly called TRBD1 or TRBD2 (5 bases each). V lost 0 bases and J 0 bases, leaving 10 bases between the germline ends. Germline CDR1 reads SGHRS; CDR2 reads YFSETQ. The CDR3 is 17 residues long. Full variable domain (outside the CDR3, taken from reference TRBV5-1 and TRBJ2-6): KAGVTQTPRYLIKTRGQQVTLSCSPISGHRSVSWYQQTPGQGLQFLFEYFSETQRNKGNFPGRFSGRQFSNSRSEMNVSTLELGDSALYLCASSLGDGISGANVLTFGAGSRLTVL.

This chain uses TRBV21-1 with TRBJ2-7; TRBD2, the table's D call, was not compared with the DNA. TRBV21-1 represents a pseudogene. The CDR3 loop spans 15 amino acids. CDR3: CASSTSLAGAYEQYF. In nucleotides, the CDR3 is TGTGCCAGCAGCACCTCTCTAGCGGGAGCCTACGAGCAGTACTTC.

The CDR3 spells CASSLAVGTYEQYF. As DNA, the CDR3 is TGTGCCAGCAGCTTGGCCGTAGGGACCTACGAGCAGTACTTC. The chain combines TRBV5-5 with TRBJ2-7; D gene ambiguous. Deletions cut 0 bases from V and 2 bases from J, with 9 bases between. CDR1 and CDR2 from the germline V gene are SGHKS and YYEKEE (reference sequence). The CDR3 runs to 14 residues.

V is TRBV5-1 and J is TRBJ2-1; TRBD2 is a possible D gene (6 bases). The CDR3 spans 12 residues. The germline V and J ends were trimmed by 4 bases and 10 bases, with 12 bases remaining between them. Germline V gene sequence: CDR1 SGHRS, CDR2 YFSETQ. The CDR3 loop is CASSPPGDEQFF. CDR3 bases: TGCGCCAGCAGCCCTCCGGGGGACGAGCAGTTCTTC.

The rearrangement uses TRBV11-2 and TRBJ2-2; 8 nucleotides line up with TRBD1. Germline V gene data show CDR1 as SGHAT and CDR2 as FQNNGV. The V segment lost 3 bases and the J segment 1 base; nucleotides outside the gene matches: 7. The CDR3 totals 17 residues. Here the CDR3 DNA reads TGTGCCAGCAGCTTTCTCAGGACAGGGTGGAACACCGGGGAGCTGTTTTTT. Protein product: CASSFLRTGWNTGELFF.

V usage is TRBV4-1 and J usage is TRBJ2-5; D not resolved. Germline CDR1 reads MGHRA; CDR2 reads YSYEKL. The CDR3 is 13 amino acids. V lost 0 bases and J lost 5, with 7 bases in between. CDR3 in DNA: TGCGCCAGCAGCCAAGATCCCGGGGAGACCCAGTACTTC. Residues: CASSQDPGETQYF.

The chain is built from TRBV7-3 and TRBJ2-5; D uncertain. Trimming took off 5 bases at V and 5 bases at J, with 12 bases between the two ends. Germline V gives CDR1 SGHTA, CDR2 FQGTGA. This CDR3 has 13 amino acids. CDR3 protein: CASSAARRETQYF. The CDR3 DNA reads TGTGCCAGCAGCGCCGCAAGGCGGGAGACCCAGTACTTC.

Only one count was recorded for this clone. The chain recombines TRBV5-1 with TRBJ2-1; 12 bases align to TRBD2. Unmatched junction bases numbered 9, after V lost 1 base and J lost 7 bases. The CDR3 has 17 amino acids. Germline V gene lookup returns CDR1 SGHRS and CDR2 YFSETQ. The CDR3 DNA follows: TGCGCCAGCAGCTTGCCATTGCTAGCGGGAGGGCGGAATGAGCAGTTCTTC. Its translation: CASSLPLLAGGRNEQFF.

The rearrangement uses TRBV4-3 and TRBJ1-4; 9 bases agree with TRBD1. The germline CDR1 and CDR2 sequences are LGHNA and YSLEER. The length of the CDR3 is 16 residues. V shed 3 bases and J 3 bases; nucleotides not matched to a gene: 5. The CDR3 region has the DNA TGCGCCAGCAGCCACTACAGGGGGCTGGCTAATGAAAAACTGTTTTTT. As protein: CASSHYRGLANEKLFF.

In this sample, this clone turned up once. V and J are TRBV13 and TRBJ2-7, with D tentatively TRBD1 (5 bases). Germline loops: CDR1 PRHDT, CDR2 FYEKMQ (reference sequence). The V end was cut by 5 bases, the J end by 0 bases, with 14 bases between. This CDR3 has 15 amino acids. CDR3 nucleotides: TGTGCCAGCAGCATTCGAACAGGATTCTCCTACGAGCAGTACTTC. Translation gives CASSIRTGFSYEQYF.

The chain employs TRBV11-3 and TRBJ1-4, with unresolved D. CDR1 is SGHNT, CDR2 YENEEA, per germline. The V end lost 4 bases, the J end lost 7 bases, and 10 bases lay between the germline ends. This CDR3 is built from 13 residues. The CDR3 sequence: CASSSREVEKLFF. For the CDR3, the DNA is TGTGCCAGCAGCTCCCGGGAAGTTGAAAAACTGTTTTTT.

V usage is TRBV11-2 and J usage is TRBJ2-5, with no clear D. V lost 5 bases to trimming and J lost 0 bases, with 10 bases between them. This CDR3 comprises 14 residues. CDR1 is SGHAT, CDR2 FQNNGV, per germline. In nucleotides, the CDR3 is TGTGCCAGCAGCATCCCTCGGTACCAAGAGACCCAGTACTTC. The encoded protein is CASSIPRYQETQYF.

V and J are TRBV5-1 and TRBJ2-7; maybe TRBD1 (6 bases). The germline CDR1 and CDR2 sequences are SGHRS and YFSETQ. CDR3 length: 16 residues. The V and J ends lost 0 bases and 4 bases respectively, with 17 bases between them. The CDR3 protein is CASSLESGQGSYEQYF. For the CDR3, the DNA is TGCGCCAGCAGCTTGGAGTCCGGGCAGGGGTCTTACGAGCAGTACTTC.

This chain joins TRBV6-6 and TRBJ2-7; 7 bases are shared with TRBD1. The CDR3 sequence is 15 residues long. The V segment lost 2 bases and the J segment 0 bases; nucleotides outside the gene matches: 4. Germline CDR1 MNHNY, CDR2 SVGAGI (reference sequence). CDR3 residues: CASSYGTASSYEQYF. The CDR3 DNA is TGTGCCAGCAGTTACGGGACAGCCAGCTCCTACGAGCAGTACTTC.

In nucleotides, the CDR3 is TGCAGCGTTGTGAAAGGACAGGGGGGTTACGAGCAGTACTTC. It encodes CSVVKGQGGYEQYF. The chain recombines TRBV29-1 with TRBJ2-7; 10 bases are shared with TRBD1. CDR1 and CDR2 from the germline V gene are SQVTM and ANQGSEA. This CDR3 comprises 14 residues. With V trimmed by 4 bases and J by 4 bases, 7 bases remained unmatched.

V and J are TRBV7-8 and TRBJ2-7, with D possibly TRBD1 on 5 matching bases. V lost 2 bases and J lost 7, with 12 bases in between. CDR1 and CDR2 from the germline V gene are SGHVS and FQNEAQ. This CDR3 region has 13 residues. For the CDR3, the DNA is TGTGCCAGCAGCTTAAGTGGGGCGTGGGAGCAGTACTTC. This encodes CASSLSGAWEQYF.

J is TRBJ1-3 and V is TRBV2, with D uncertain. Germline CDR1 is SNHLY and CDR2 is FYNNEI. The CDR3 totals 15 residues. The V gene lost 6 bases and the J gene lost 0 bases, with 12 bases spanning the gap. The CDR3 loop reads CASRVDGSSGNTIYF. The CDR3, as DNA: TGTGCCAGCAGGGTAGACGGATCCTCTGGAAACACCATATATTTT.

The chain links TRBV14 to TRBJ2-3; TRBD2 matches at 7 bases. CDR1 SGHDN and CDR2 FVKESK come from the germline V gene. The V and J ends lost 1 base and 2 bases, in that order; junction bases with no gene match: 6. The CDR3 is 16 residues long. CDR3 region: CASSQGVAGLTDTQYF. DNA of the CDR3: TGTGCCAGCAGCCAAGGGGTAGCGGGCCTCACAGATACGCAGTATTTT.

The chain has TRBV29-1 and TRBJ2-3, with TRBD2 matching over 9 bases. The germline CDR1 and CDR2 sequences are SQVTM and ANQGSEA. CDR3 size: 15 residues. V lost 6 bases and J lost 0; bases outside the gene matches: 7. The CDR3 region has the DNA TGCAGCGTGCTCAGGACTAGCGTGAGCACAGATACGCAGTATTTT. Translation: CSVLRTSVSTDTQYF.

This clone was counted once. The rearrangement uses TRBV18 and TRBJ2-7; D possibly corresponds to TRBD1 (5 bases). Germline CDR1 and CDR2: KGHSH and LQKENI. Between the trimmed V and J ends, which lost 3 bases and 3 bases, there was a span of 12 bases. The CDR3 spans 14 residues. CDR3 residues: CASSPAGYGYEQYF. CDR3 DNA: TGTGCCAGCTCACCCGCAGGGTACGGCTACGAGCAGTACTTC.

This chain joins TRBV7-2 and TRBJ1-1; weak D call: TRBD1 (5 bases). In germline, CDR1 is SGHTA, CDR2 FQGNSA. V dropped 4 bases and J dropped 0 bases, with 18 bases sitting between them. This CDR3 is built from 17 residues. The CDR3 DNA sequence: TGTGCCAGCAGCTCACCTCTCGGGGCTACGGTGAACACTGAAGCTTTCTTT. Translated, it gives CASSSPLGATVNTEAFF.

V gene TRBV9 combines with J gene TRBJ2-7, with D hard to call. V dropped 0 bases and J dropped 0 bases, with 7 bases sitting between them. The CDR3 covers 14 residues. Germline V CDR1 and CDR2: SGDLS, YYNGEE. The CDR3 nucleotides read TGTGCCAGCAGCGTAGGAGTCCTCTCCTACGAGCAGTACTTC. Translating it yields CASSVGVLSYEQYF. Variable domain in full (rest from reference TRBV9 and TRBJ2-7): DSGVTQTPKHLITATGQRVTLRCSPRSGDLSVYWYQQSLDQGLQFLIQYYNGEERAKGNILERFSAQQFPDLHSELNLSSLELGDSALYFCASSVGVLSYEQYFGPGTRLTVT.

This sequence joins TRBV4-1 and TRBJ2-4, with TRBD2 matching over 8 bases. Losses at the gene ends were 2 bases for V and 2 bases for J; bases not matched to a gene: 2. Germline loops: CDR1 MGHRA, CDR2 YSYEKL. The CDR3 runs 15 residues. Here the CDR3 DNA reads TGCGCCAGCAGCCAAACGGGAGGGCCCAAAAACATTCAGTACTTC. As protein: CASSQTGGPKNIQYF.

The V and J genes are TRBV11-2 and TRBJ2-7; D not resolved. The V and J ends lost 1 base and 3 bases respectively, with 13 bases between them. There are 15 residues in the CDR3. The germline CDR1 and CDR2 sequences are SGHAT and FQNNGV. CDR3 sequence (DNA): TGTGCCAGCAGCTTAGCCCCAAGGACGGACTACGAGCAGTACTTC. It encodes CASSLAPRTDYEQYF.

The V and J genes are TRBV11-1 and TRBJ2-7, with a possible D match to TRBD1 (5 bases). The germline gives CDR1 SGHAT, CDR2 FQDESV (reference sequence). CDR3 length: 14 amino acids. Trimming shortened V by 4 bases and J by 7 bases, and 17 bases separated the two germline ends. CDR3 residues: CASSYKGNSGEQYF. Written as DNA, the CDR3 is TGTGCCAGCAGCTATAAGGGGAATTCCGGAGAGCAGTACTTC.

The CDR3 sequence is CSARVSYGYTF. DNA of the CDR3: TGCAGTGCTAGAGTATCCTATGGCTACACCTTC. The chain has TRBV20-1 and TRBJ1-2; no clear D gene. Trimming removed 1 base at V and 4 bases at J, with 4 bases between. The CDR3 sequence is 11 residues long. The germline V gene has CDR1 DFQATT and CDR2 SNEGSKA (reference sequence).

This clone has a single count. The chain employs TRBV7-3 and TRBJ2-5; either TRBD1 or TRBD2 may fit D (5 bases each). The DNA end is more similar to TRBJ2-7, so the J call may be wrong. This CDR3 is built from 16 residues. Germline values: CDR1 SGHTA, CDR2 FQGTGA. This CDR3 reads CASREESGTDPYEQYF. CDR3 nucleotides: TGTGCCAGCAGGGAGGAGTCCGGGACGGACCCCTACGAGCAGTACTTC.